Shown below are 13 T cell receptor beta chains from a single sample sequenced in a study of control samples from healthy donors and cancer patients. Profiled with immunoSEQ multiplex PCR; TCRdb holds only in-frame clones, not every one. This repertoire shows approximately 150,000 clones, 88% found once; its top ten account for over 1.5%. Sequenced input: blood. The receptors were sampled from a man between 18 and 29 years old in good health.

The CDR3 sequence: CASSTRTGGNIQYF. For the CDR3, the DNA is TGTGCCAGCTCAACACGGACAGGGGGAAACATTCAGTACTTC. The rearrangement joins TRBV18 to TRBJ2-4; 10 bases are a match to TRBD1. The junction had 4 bases not matched to a gene; V was cut back by 5 bases and J by 6 bases. CDR1 and CDR2 from the germline V gene are KGHSH and LQKENI. This CDR3 comprises 14 residues.

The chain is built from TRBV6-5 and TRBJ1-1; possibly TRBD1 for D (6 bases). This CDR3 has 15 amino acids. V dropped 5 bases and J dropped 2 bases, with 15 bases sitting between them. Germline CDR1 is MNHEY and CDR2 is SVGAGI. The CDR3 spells CASSPPGAANTEAFF. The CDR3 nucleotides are TGTGCCAGCAGTCCCCCGGGGGCTGCAAACACTGAAGCTTTCTTT.

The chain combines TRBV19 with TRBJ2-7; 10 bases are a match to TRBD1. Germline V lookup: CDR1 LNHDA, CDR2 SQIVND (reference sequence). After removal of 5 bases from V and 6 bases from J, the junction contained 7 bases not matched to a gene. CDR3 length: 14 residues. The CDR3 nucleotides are TGTGCCAGTAGTGAATCCGGGACAGGGGTCGAGCAGTACTTC. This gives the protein CASSESGTGVEQYF. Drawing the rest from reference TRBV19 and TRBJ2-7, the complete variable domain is DGGITQSPKYLFRKEGQNVTLSCEQNLNHDAMYWYRQDPGQGLRLIYYSQIVNDFQKGDIAEGYSVSREKKESFPLTVTSAQKNPTAFYLCASSESGTGVEQYFGPGTRLTVT.

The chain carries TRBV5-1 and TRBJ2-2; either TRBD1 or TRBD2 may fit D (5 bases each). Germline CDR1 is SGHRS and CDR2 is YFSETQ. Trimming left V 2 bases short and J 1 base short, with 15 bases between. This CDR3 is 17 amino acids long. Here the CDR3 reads CASSLPTGTVNTGELFF. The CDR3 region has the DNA TGCGCCAGCAGCTTACCTACCGGGACCGTGAACACCGGGGAGCTGTTTTTT. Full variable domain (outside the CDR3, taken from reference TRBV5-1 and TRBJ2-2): KAGVTQTPRYLIKTRGQQVTLSCSPISGHRSVSWYQQTPGQGLQFLFEYFSETQRNKGNFPGRFSGRQFSNSRSEMNVSTLELGDSALYLCASSLPTGTVNTGELFFGEGSRLTVL.

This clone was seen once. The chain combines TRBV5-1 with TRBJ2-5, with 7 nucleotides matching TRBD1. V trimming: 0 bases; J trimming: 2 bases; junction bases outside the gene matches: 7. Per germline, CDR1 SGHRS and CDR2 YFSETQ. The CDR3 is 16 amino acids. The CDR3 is CASSLEAGGPQETQYF. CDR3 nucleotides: TGCGCCAGCAGCTTGGAGGCAGGGGGTCCGCAAGAGACCCAGTACTTC.

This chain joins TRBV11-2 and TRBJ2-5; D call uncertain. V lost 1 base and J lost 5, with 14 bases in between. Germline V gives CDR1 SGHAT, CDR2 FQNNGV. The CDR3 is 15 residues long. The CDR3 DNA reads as TGTGCCAGCAGCTTAGCCCGGGTGGGATTGGAGACCCAGTACTTC. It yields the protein CASSLARVGLETQYF.

CDR3 in amino acids: CASSGGAGLAGTQYF. The CDR3 nucleotides are TGTGCCAGCAGCGGAGGAGCGGGACTCGCGGGGACCCAGTACTTC. V is TRBV2 and J is TRBJ2-5; 7 bases match TRBD2. Germline V lookup: CDR1 SNHLY, CDR2 FYNNEI. The CDR3 sequence is 15 residues long. V gave up 6 bases and J gave up 7 bases; unmatched junction bases: 14.

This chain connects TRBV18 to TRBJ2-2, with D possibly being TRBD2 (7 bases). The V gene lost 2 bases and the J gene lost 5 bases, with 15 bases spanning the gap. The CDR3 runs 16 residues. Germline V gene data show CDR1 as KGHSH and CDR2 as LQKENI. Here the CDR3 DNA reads TGTGCCAGCTCACCAGGGCGGGGGCGAGAAACCGGGGAGCTGTTTTTT. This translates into CASSPGRGRETGELFF.

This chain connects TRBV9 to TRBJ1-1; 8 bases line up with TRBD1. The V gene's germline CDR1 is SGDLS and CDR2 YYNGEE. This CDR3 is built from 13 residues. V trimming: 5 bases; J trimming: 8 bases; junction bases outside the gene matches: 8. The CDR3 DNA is TGTGCCAGCAGTCGTACAGGGGGGGCGGAAGCTTTCTTT. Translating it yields CASSRTGGAEAFF. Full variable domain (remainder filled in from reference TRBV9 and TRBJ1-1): DSGVTQTPKHLITATGQRVTLRCSPRSGDLSVYWYQQSLDQGLQFLIQYYNGEERAKGNILERFSAQQFPDLHSELNLSSLELGDSALYFCASSRTGGAEAFFGQGTRLTVV.

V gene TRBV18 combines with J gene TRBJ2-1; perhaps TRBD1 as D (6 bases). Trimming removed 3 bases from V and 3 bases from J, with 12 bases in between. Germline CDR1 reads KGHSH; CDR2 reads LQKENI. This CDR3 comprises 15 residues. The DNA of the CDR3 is TGTGCCAGCTCACCCGGACAGCTACTCTACAATGAGCAGTTCTTC. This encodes CASSPGQLLYNEQFF.

DNA for the CDR3: TGTGCCAGCAGTTTTCTCCCCTATGGCTACACCTTC. Translated, it gives CASSFLPYGYTF. This rearrangement joins TRBV28 to TRBJ1-2, with no clear D. The V gene's germline CDR1 is MDHEN and CDR2 SYDVKM. V lost 3 bases, J lost 4 bases, and 6 bases lay in between. The CDR3 extends over 12 amino acids.

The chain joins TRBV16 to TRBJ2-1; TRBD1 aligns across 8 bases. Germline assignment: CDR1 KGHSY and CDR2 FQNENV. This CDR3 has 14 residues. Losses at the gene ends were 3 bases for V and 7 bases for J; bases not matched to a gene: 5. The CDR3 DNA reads TGTGCCAGCAGCCATTCCAGGGGGCGGAATGAGCAGTTCTTC. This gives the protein CASSHSRGRNEQFF.

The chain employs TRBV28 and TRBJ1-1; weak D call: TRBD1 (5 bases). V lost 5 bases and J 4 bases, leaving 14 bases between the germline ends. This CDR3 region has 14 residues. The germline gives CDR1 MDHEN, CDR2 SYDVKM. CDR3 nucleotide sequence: TGTGCCAGCAGTCCCCCAGGGACCCCCACTGAAGCTTTCTTT. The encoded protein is CASSPPGTPTEAFF.